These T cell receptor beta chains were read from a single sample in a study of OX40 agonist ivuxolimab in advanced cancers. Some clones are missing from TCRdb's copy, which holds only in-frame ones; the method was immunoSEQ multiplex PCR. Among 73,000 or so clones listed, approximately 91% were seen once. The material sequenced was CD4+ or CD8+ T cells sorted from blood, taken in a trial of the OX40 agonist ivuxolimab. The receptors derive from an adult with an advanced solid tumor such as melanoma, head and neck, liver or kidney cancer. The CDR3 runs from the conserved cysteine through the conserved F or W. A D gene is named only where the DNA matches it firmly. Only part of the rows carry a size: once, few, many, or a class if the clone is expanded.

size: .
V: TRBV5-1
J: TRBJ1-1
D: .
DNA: TGCGCCAGCAGCTTGGCCGCGGGGGCCCTCACTGAAGCTTTCTTT
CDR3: CASSLAAGALTEAFF

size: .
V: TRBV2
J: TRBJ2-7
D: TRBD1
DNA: TGTGCCAGCAGTGCCCCGGGACAGGGGACCGGTAAGCAGTACTTC
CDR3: CASSAPGQGTGKQYF

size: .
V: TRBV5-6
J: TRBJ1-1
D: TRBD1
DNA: TGTGCCAGCAGCTTGGTAGCAGGGGGGACTGAAGCTTTCTTT
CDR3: CASSLVAGGTEAFF

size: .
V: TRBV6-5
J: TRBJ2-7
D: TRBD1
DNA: TGTGCCAGCTCGGCAGGGGGAAGCTCCTACGAGCAGTACTTC
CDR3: CASSAGGSSYEQYF

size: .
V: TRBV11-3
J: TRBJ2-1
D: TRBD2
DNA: TGTGCCAGCAGCCCCCCGGGACTAGGGGGTAGGAATGAGCAGTTCTTC
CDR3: CASSPPGLGGRNEQFF

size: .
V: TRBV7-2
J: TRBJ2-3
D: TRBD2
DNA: TGTGCCAGCACCTCGACTAGCGGTACGCAGTATTTT
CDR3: CASTSTSGTQYF

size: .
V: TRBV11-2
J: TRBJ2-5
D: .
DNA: TGTGCCAGCAGCGGGGGAGAGACCCAGTACTTC
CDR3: CASSGGETQYF

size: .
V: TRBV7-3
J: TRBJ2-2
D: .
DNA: TGTGCCAGCAGCTCCAGGGTAAACACCGGGGAGCTGTTTTTT
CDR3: CASSSRVNTGELFF

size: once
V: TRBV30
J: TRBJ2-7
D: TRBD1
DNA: TGTGCCTGGGGAGGGCCCGGACAGGGAGACGAGCAGTACTTC
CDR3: CAWGGPGQGDEQYF

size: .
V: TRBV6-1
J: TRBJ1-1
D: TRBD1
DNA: TGTGCCAGCAGGGACAGGGGGGGTAACACTGAAGCTTTCTTT
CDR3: CASRDRGGNTEAFF

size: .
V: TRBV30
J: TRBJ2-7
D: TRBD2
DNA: TGTGCCTGGAGGGCTAGCGGGAGTCGGTACGAGCAGTACTTC
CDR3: CAWRASGSRYEQYF

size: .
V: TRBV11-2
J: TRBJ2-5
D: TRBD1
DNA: TGTGCCAGCAGTTTACAGGGGCTGGGAGAGACCCAGTACTTC
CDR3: CASSLQGLGETQYF

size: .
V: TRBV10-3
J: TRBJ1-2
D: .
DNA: TGTGCCATCAGTGGGCCTAACACCGGGAAGGGCTACACCTTC
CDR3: CAISGPNTGKGYTF

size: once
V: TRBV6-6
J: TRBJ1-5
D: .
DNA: TGTGCCAGCAGCCGAAACCGGGACAGCAATCAGCCCCAGCATTTT
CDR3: CASSRNRDSNQPQHF

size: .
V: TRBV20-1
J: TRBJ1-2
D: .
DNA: TGCAGTGCTTATCCTAACTATGGCTACACCTTC
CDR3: CSAYPNYGYTF

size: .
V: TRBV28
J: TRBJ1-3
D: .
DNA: TGCGCCAGCTCAACAGCCTCTGGAAACACCATATATTTT
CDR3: CASSTASGNTIYF

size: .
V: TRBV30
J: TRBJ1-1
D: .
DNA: TGTGCCTGGAGTGGGAGCTCAGGCAATGTAGCTTTCTTT
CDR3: CAWSGSSGNVAFF

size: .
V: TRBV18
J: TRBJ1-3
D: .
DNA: TGTGCCAGCTCACCCCTGGAGGGGCCGGGTGGAAACACCATATATTTT
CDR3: CASSPLEGPGGNTIYF

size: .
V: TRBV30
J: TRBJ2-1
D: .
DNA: TGTGCCTGGAGTGTACGTGGACGGAGCTCCTACAATGAGCAGTTCTTC
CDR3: CAWSVRGRSSYNEQFF

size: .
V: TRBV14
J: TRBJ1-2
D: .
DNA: TGTGCCAGCAGCCAAGGACGGTCTTCCGGCTACACCTTC
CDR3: CASSQGRSSGYTF

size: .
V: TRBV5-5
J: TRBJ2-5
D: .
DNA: TGTGCCAGCAGCTTTGGATATTCCCAAGAGACCCAGTACTTC
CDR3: CASSFGYSQETQYF

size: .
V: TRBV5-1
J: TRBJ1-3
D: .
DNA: TGCGCCAGCAGCTCCGGACGGGGAAACACCATATATTTT
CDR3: CASSSGRGNTIYF

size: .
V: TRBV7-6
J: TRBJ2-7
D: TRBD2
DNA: TGTGCCAGCAGCGGAGAAGGGACTAGCGGGACTTACGAGCAGTACTTC
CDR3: CASSGEGTSGTYEQYF

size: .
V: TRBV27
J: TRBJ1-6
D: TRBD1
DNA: TGTGCCAGCAGTTGGACAGGGGACTCACCCCTCCACTTT
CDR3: CASSWTGDSPLHF

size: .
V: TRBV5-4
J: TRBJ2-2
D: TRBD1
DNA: TGTGCCAGCAGCTTGGAGGGGGCGCAGGCCGGGGAGCTGTTTTTT
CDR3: CASSLEGAQAGELFF

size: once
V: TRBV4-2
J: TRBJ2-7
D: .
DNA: TGTGCCAGCAGCCAAGAGGACTACTCCTACGAGCAGTACTTC
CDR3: CASSQEDYSYEQYF

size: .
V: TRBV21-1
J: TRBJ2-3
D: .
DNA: TGTGCCAGCAGCAAAAAGGGGGACAGCAATTTCACAGATACGCAGTATTTT
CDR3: CASSKKGDSNFTDTQYF

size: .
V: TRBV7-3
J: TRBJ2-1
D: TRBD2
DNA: TGTGCCAGCAGCGGACTAGCGGGTTACAATGAGCAGTTCTTC
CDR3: CASSGLAGYNEQFF